These 20 T cell receptor beta chains were all obtained from the same sample, sequenced in a study of T cell responses to AZD1222 COVID-19 vaccine. Method: immunoSEQ multiplex PCR; TCRdb's copy keeps in-frame clones and lacks some. Of 80,000 to 130,000 clones listed, approximately 90% are singletons. Material: peripheral blood, obtained on day 0 of AZD1222 vaccination. All receptors derive from an adult in good health.

The DNA of the CDR3 is TGTGCCAGCAGTTACCCCGGGTCACCCCCTTCGGCCTACACCTTC. This translates into CASSYPGSPPSAYTF. The genes are TRBV6-5 and TRBJ1-2; D is unresolved. The CDR3 runs to 15 residues. The germline CDR1 and CDR2 sequences are MNHEY and SVGAGI. V lost 2 bases to trimming and J lost 10 bases, with 20 bases between them.

V gene TRBV6-2 or TRBV6-3 combines with J gene TRBJ2-3; TRBD2 matches 8 bases. This CDR3 has 18 amino acids. CDR1 and CDR2 (germline): MNHEY, SVGEGT. J lost 2 bases, V lost 2 bases, and 12 bases had no gene match. The CDR3 DNA reads as TGTGCCAGCAGTTACCCGGATCGGAAGCGGGAGTACACAGATACGCAGTATTTT. Translating gives CASSYPDRKREYTDTQYF.

This chain joins TRBV6-2 or TRBV6-3 and TRBJ2-3; the D gene could be TRBD1 or TRBD2 (7 bases each). CDR3 length equals 15 residues. Germline V CDR1 and CDR2: MNHEY, SVGEGT. Between the trimmed V and J ends, which lost 5 bases and 0 bases, there was a span of 12 bases. The CDR3, as DNA: TGTGCCAGCAGTCCCCAGGGGGGGAGCACAGATACGCAGTATTTT. Its translation is CASSPQGGSTDTQYF.

The chain links TRBV30 to TRBJ1-4; 8 positions match TRBD1. Germline loops: CDR1 GTSNPN, CDR2 SVGIG (reference sequence). With 1 base clipped from V and 8 bases from J, the junction kept 6 bases outside the gene matches. This CDR3 region has 14 residues. The CDR3 here is CAWSAGGDLEKLFF. In DNA form, the CDR3 reads TGTGCCTGGAGTGCAGGGGGCGACTTGGAAAAACTGTTTTTT.

The rearrangement joins TRBV15 to TRBJ1-2; no firm D call. CDR1 is LNHNV, CDR2 YYDKDF, per germline (reference sequence). The CDR3 is 13 amino acids. Trimming shortened V by 0 bases and J by 7 bases, and 9 bases separated the two germline ends. The chain's CDR3 is CATSRDTAGGYTF. The CDR3 DNA is TGTGCCACCAGCAGAGATACCGCGGGTGGCTACACCTTC.

The chain carries TRBV5-8 and TRBJ1-1, with D unclear. Deletions cut 4 bases from V and 2 bases from J, with 9 bases between. Germline CDR1 and CDR2: SGHTS and YDEGEE. This CDR3 comprises 13 residues. The CDR3 DNA sequence: TGTGCCAGCAGCCGGAGGGTTAACACTGAAGCTTTCTTT. Translated, it gives CASSRRVNTEAFF.

This chain's CDR3 is CASRLRTGRNSPLHF. The CDR3 DNA reads as TGTGCCAGCAGACTCAGGACAGGGAGAAATTCACCCCTCCACTTT. This chain connects TRBV11-2 to TRBJ1-6; 8 bases align to TRBD1. This CDR3 has 15 amino acids. The germline V gene has CDR1 SGHAT and CDR2 FQNNGV. The V segment lost 6 bases and the J segment 7 bases; nucleotides outside the gene matches: 8. Drawing the rest from reference TRBV11-2 and TRBJ1-6, the complete variable domain is EAGVAQSPRYKIIEKRQSVAFWCNPISGHATLYWYQQILGQGPKLLIQFQNNGVVDDSQLPKDRFSAERLKGVDSTLKIQPAKLEDSAVYLCASRLRTGRNSPLHFGNGTRLTVT.

This clone was picked up one time. The rearrangement uses TRBV3-1 (or the pseudogene TRBV3-2) and TRBJ1-5; 10 bases match TRBD1. Per the germline V gene, CDR1 is LGHDT and CDR2 is YNNKEL (reference sequence). V gave up 3 bases and J gave up 7 bases; unmatched junction bases: 9. The CDR3 covers 16 residues. The CDR3 region is CASSHSPGQGGQPQHF. In nucleotides, the CDR3 is TGTGCCAGCAGCCACAGCCCCGGACAGGGGGGACAGCCCCAGCATTTT.

This chain uses TRBV29-1 with TRBJ1-1; the match to TRBD1 covers 7 bases. The germline V gene has CDR1 SQVTM and CDR2 ANQGSEA. The ends lost 6 bases at V and 5 bases at J; junction bases unmatched: 3. This CDR3 contains 11 residues. CDR3 DNA: TGCAGCGTCCAACAGGGGACTGAAGCTTTCTTT. Translating it yields CSVQQGTEAFF.

The chain couples TRBV19 to TRBJ1-1, with TRBD1 identical over 7 bases. Germline CDR1 is LNHDA and CDR2 is SQIVND (reference sequence). The CDR3 is 15 residues long. The V and J ends lost 3 bases and 1 base, in that order; junction bases with no gene match: 5. In DNA form, the CDR3 reads TGTGCCAGTAGTATGGGGCACAGGGGGAACACTGAAGCTTTCTTT. It is translated as CASSMGHRGNTEAFF.

The rearrangement links TRBV7-2 to TRBJ1-5, with D hard to call. CDR3 length equals 12 residues. Germline V lookup: CDR1 SGHTA, CDR2 FQGNSA. V was cut by 5 bases and J by 3 bases, with 5 bases left in between. In DNA, the CDR3 is TGTGCCAGCAGCCTTTTCAATCAGCCCCAGCATTTT. Translated, it gives CASSLFNQPQHF.

The V call is TRBV7-8, the J call TRBJ2-1; possibly TRBD2 for D (5 bases). Germline V gene sequence: CDR1 SGHVS, CDR2 FQNEAQ. The CDR3 spans 14 residues. V lost 8 bases and J lost 7, with 18 bases in between. The DNA for the CDR3 is TGTGCCAGCTACGGTAGCGTCCGTGGGAATGAGCAGTTCTTC. This gives the protein CASYGSVRGNEQFF.

J is TRBJ2-7 and V is TRBV29-1, with 7 bases aligning to TRBD1. V lost 4 bases, J lost 0 bases, and 3 bases stayed unmatched. CDR1 SQVTM and CDR2 ANQGSEA come from the germline V gene. This CDR3 is built from 13 residues. The CDR3, as DNA: TGCAGCGTTGTGGGGGACAGCTCCTACGAGCAGTACTTC. It encodes CSVVGDSSYEQYF.

The chain employs TRBV4-1 and TRBJ2-5; 15 bases fit TRBD2. This CDR3 region has 20 residues. The germline V gene encodes CDR1 MGHRA and CDR2 YSYEKL. V dropped 3 bases and J dropped 1; count of bases not matched to a gene: 12. CDR3 coding DNA: TGCGCCAGCAGCCATCGCCCACGGACTAGCGGGGGGGCGGCCCAAGAGACCCAGTACTTC. Translating gives CASSHRPRTSGGAAQETQYF.

The V and J genes are TRBV2 and TRBJ2-3; tentative D call: TRBD2 (5 bases). This CDR3 region has 14 residues. Germline V gives CDR1 SNHLY, CDR2 FYNNEI. V was pared by 8 bases and J by 4 bases, with 16 bases between. The CDR3 is CASSQDWAADTQYF. The CDR3 DNA is TGTGCCAGCTCCCAGGACTGGGCGGCAGATACGCAGTATTTT.

The V call is TRBV27, the J call TRBJ2-3; 7 bases line up with TRBD2. The CDR3 consists of 12 residues. J was trimmed by 9 bases and V by 4 bases; bases with no gene match: 4. Germline-derived CDR1 and CDR2 are MNHEY and SMNVEV (reference sequence). CDR3 sequence (DNA): TGTGCCAGCAGTTCCGGGGGAGGGACGCAGTATTTT. It specifies CASSSGGGTQYF.

The chain employs TRBV7-3 and TRBJ1-4; D unclear. The V end was cut by 6 bases, the J end by 0 bases, with 8 bases between. Germline CDR1 is SGHTA and CDR2 is FQGTGA. CDR3 length equals 14 residues. The CDR3: CASSKDATNEKLFF. The CDR3 DNA is TGTGCCAGCAGTAAGGACGCAACTAATGAAAAACTGTTTTTT.

J is TRBJ1-1 and V is TRBV11-3; perhaps TRBD1 as D (5 bases). Germline lookup yields CDR1 SGHNT and CDR2 YENEEA. The CDR3 consists of 13 residues. The V gene lost 3 bases and the J gene lost 4 bases, with 9 bases spanning the gap. CDR3 nucleotide sequence: TGTGCCAGCAGCTTGGGAGGGGTCACTGAAGCTTTCTTT. Encoded protein: CASSLGGVTEAFF.

The chain is built from TRBV19 and TRBJ1-5; D not resolved. Germline V gene data show CDR1 as LNHDA and CDR2 as SQIVND (reference sequence). Trimming cost V 1 base and J 2 bases, with 9 bases left between them. The CDR3 is 15 residues long. This CDR3 is CASSIVEIGNQPQHF. The DNA for the CDR3 is TGTGCCAGTAGTATAGTTGAAATCGGCAATCAGCCCCAGCATTTT.

The chain combines TRBV3-1 (or the pseudogene TRBV3-2) with TRBJ2-5; D is unclear. Germline loops: CDR1 LGHDT, CDR2 YNNKEL (reference sequence). The CDR3 is 14 residues long. The V gene lost 0 bases and the J gene lost 5 bases, with 10 bases spanning the gap. CDR3 in amino acids: CASSQDPPLETQYF. For the CDR3, the DNA is TGTGCCAGCAGCCAAGATCCACCCCTGGAGACCCAGTACTTC.